These T cell receptor beta chains were read from a single sample in a study of vaccination and CD4 T cells after COVID-19. For these receptors, no antigen is known. One entry per CDR3 protein, called by TCRdb with MiXCR from the PCR reads. The sample shows some 10,000 distinct CDR3 sequences, 76% of them seen only once. Sequenced input: CD4+ T cells from blood, cultured in vitro. The source is a human donor who had recovered from COVID-19. Each CDR3 is given with its conserved first and last residue. Fields, in order: D gene, clone size, V gene, J gene, CDR3 DNA, CDR3 protein. The D gene is left open where the match is weak. Clone size appears in some rows only: once, few, many, or a class for an expanded clone.

TRBD1,NA,TRBV20-1,TRBJ1-1,TGCAGTGCTAGTAGTACTGCCGGGACAGGGTACACTGAAGCTTTCTTT,CSASSTAGTGYTEAFF
NA,NA,TRBV6-1,TRBJ2-1,TGTGCCAGCAGTGTGGGACCTTACAATGAGCAGTTCTTC,CASSVGPYNEQFF
NA,NA,TRBV7-2,TRBJ2-3,TGTGCCAGCAGCTTGTCACAGACAGAGAGCACAGATACGCAGTATTTT,CASSLSQTESTDTQYF
NA,NA,TRBV20-1,TRBJ1-2,TGCAGTGCTTCAGACAACCTCTACACCTTC,CSASDNLYTF
TRBD1,NA,TRBV7-2,TRBJ2-2,TGTGCCAGCAGCTTATCGGGGACAGGGGGTATTACCGGGGAGCTGTTTTTT,CASSLSGTGGITGELFF
NA,NA,TRBV2,TRBJ1-2,TGTGCCAGCAGTGATCAGGGGCACTATGGCTACACCTTC,CASSDQGHYGYTF
NA,NA,TRBV20-1,TRBJ1-3,TGCAGTGCTAGAGAGGCCGCGAGAGGAAACACCATATATTTT,CSAREAARGNTIYF
NA,NA,TRBV18,TRBJ2-1,TGTGCCAGCTCCCAAGAACAAGCCTCCTACAATGAGCAGTTCTTC,CASSQEQASYNEQFF
NA,NA,TRBV20-1,TRBJ1-6,TGCAGTGCTAGCAAGCAGGGTGGTAGCTCCTATAATTCACCCCTCCACTTT,CSASKQGGSSYNSPLHF
NA,NA,TRBV2,TRBJ1-6,TGTGCCAGCAGTGAAGAGGGGAATTCACCCCTCCACTTT,CASSEEGNSPLHF
NA,once,TRBV7-8,TRBJ2-3,TGTGCCAGCAGCACAGAGGGGATAGGGACAGATACGCAGTATTTT,CASSTEGIGTDTQYF
NA,NA,TRBV20-1,TRBJ2-4,TGCAGTGCCGCTCGGCGAATCGGACAACTTGGCCGGGGCAAAAACATTCAGTACTTC,CSAARRIGQLGRGKNIQYF
NA,NA,TRBV7-8,TRBJ1-3,TGTGCCAGCAGCTTGGGTGTCGGAAGCTCTGGAAACACCATATATTTT,CASSLGVGSSGNTIYF
TRBD1,NA,TRBV19,TRBJ1-2,TGTGCCAGTAGCAGACAGGGCTATGGCTACACCTTC,CASSRQGYGYTF
NA,few,TRBV7-9,TRBJ2-7,TGTGCCAGCAGCTCGACTCGTTACGAGCAGTACTTC,CASSSTRYEQYF
TRBD1,NA,TRBV19,TRBJ1-2,TGTGCCAGTACGAAGACAGGGGAGGGGTATGGCTACACCTTC,CASTKTGEGYGYTF
TRBD1,NA,TRBV20-1,TRBJ1-1,TGCAGTGCTGCCGGGACAGCAAGTATAATGAACACTGAAGCTTTCTTT,CSAAGTASIMNTEAFF
NA,NA,TRBV28,TRBJ2-7,TGTGCCAGCTGGGAGACAGAGCGGGACGAGCAGTACTTC,CASWETERDEQYF
NA,NA,TRBV5-5,TRBJ1-5,TGTGCCAGCAGCTCGCAGTATGGCAGGGGATACAATCAGCCCCAGCATTTT,CASSSQYGRGYNQPQHF
NA,NA,TRBV27,TRBJ2-3,TGTGCCAGCAGTTCCCCATATTGGGATACGCAGTATTTT,CASSSPYWDTQYF
NA,NA,TRBV5-1,TRBJ2-6,TGCGCCAGCAGCTTGGAGCAACAGGGTGCCCTACGCTCTGGGGCCAACGTCCTGACTTTC,CASSLEQQGALRSGANVLTF
NA,NA,TRBV6-5,TRBJ1-1,TGTGCCAGCAGTTTTTCTGGGGGTCACACTGAAGCTTTCTTT,CASSFSGGHTEAFF
TRBD1,once,TRBV19,TRBJ1-5,TGTGCCAGTAGTCCCGGGACAGGGTATGGGGACAATCAGCCCCAGCATTTT,CASSPGTGYGDNQPQHF